This T cell receptor (beta chain) was sequenced for a study of shared clonotypes between healthy human individuals. Study information: Three CD4 naive, three CD4 memory, two CD8 naive and one CD8 memory plate were used per donor. Regarding the study as a whole: About 5% of naive CD4 clonotypes were shared across several donors.

The genomic DNA of each subset was split evenly across several immunoSEQ plates. TCRdb's copy holds only in-frame clones and misses some; the assay was immunoSEQ multiplex PCR. Among some 2,000,000 clones, approximately 94% were seen once, and the ten largest hold roughly 1%. As concerns this clone: Its antigen is still unknown.

Naive-designated CD8 cells lacked CD45RO, were positively enriched for CCR7, and omitted terminally differentiated effector memory CD45RA+ cells. Germline V CDR1 and CDR2: MNHEY, SVGAGI. The CDR3 length is 13 residues. V was shortened by 4 bases and J by 6 bases, with 10 bases between the two germline ends. Input material: naive CD8+ T cells sorted from blood. This sequence joins TRBV6-5 and TRBJ2-1, with D possibly called TRBD1 or TRBD2 (5 bases each). This receptor was identified in a man aged 18 to 29 in good health. As DNA, the CDR3 is TGTGCCAGCAGTTTCGGGGCGGGCAATGAGCAGTTCTTC. Translation: CASSFGAGNEQFF.